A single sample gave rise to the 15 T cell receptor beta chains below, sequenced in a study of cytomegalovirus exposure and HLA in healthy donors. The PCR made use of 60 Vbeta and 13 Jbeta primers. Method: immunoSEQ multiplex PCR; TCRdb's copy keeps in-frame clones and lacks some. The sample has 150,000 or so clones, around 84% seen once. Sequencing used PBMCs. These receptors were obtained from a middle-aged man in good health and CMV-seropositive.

The CDR3, as DNA: TGTGCCAGCAGGGAGGGCTACGAGCAGTACTTC. It specifies CASREGYEQYF. The chain has TRBV27 and TRBJ2-7, with D tentatively TRBD2 (6 bases). V was clipped by 6 bases and J by 3 bases, with 6 bases between them. Germline CDR1 and CDR2: MNHEY and SMNVEV (reference sequence). This CDR3 spans 11 amino acids.

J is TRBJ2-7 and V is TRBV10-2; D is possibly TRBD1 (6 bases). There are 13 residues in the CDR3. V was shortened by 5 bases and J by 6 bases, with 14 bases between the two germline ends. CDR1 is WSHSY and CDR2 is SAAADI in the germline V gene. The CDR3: CASSSQGWGEQYV. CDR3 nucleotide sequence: TGCGCCAGCAGTTCACAGGGATGGGGCGAGCAGTACGTC.

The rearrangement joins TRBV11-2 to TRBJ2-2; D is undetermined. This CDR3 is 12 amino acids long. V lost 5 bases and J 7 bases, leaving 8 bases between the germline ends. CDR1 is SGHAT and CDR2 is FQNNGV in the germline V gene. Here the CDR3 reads CASSASGGELFF. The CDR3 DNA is TGTGCCAGCAGCGCCTCCGGCGGGGAGCTGTTTTTT.

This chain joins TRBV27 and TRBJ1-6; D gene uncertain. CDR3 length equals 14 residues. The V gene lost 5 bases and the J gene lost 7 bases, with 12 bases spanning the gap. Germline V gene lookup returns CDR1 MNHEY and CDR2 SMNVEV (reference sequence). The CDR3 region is CASSLRAGNSPLHF. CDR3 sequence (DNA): TGTGCCAGCAGTCTGAGGGCTGGGAATTCACCCCTCCACTTT.

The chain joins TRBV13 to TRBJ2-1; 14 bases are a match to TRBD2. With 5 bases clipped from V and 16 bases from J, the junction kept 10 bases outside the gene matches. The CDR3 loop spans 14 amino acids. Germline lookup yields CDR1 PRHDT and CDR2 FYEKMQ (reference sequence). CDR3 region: CASSPPGLAGEGFF. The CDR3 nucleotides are TGTGCCAGCAGCCCCCCGGGACTAGCGGGGGAGGGTTTCTTC.

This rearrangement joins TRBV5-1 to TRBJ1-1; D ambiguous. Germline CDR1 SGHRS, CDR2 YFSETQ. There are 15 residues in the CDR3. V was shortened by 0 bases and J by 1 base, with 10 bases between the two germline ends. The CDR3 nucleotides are TGCGCCAGCAGCTTGGGAGACATCTCGAACACTGAAGCTTTCTTT. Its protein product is CASSLGDISNTEAFF. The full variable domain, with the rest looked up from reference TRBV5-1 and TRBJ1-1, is KAGVTQTPRYLIKTRGQQVTLSCSPISGHRSVSWYQQTPGQGLQFLFEYFSETQRNKGNFPGRFSGRQFSNSRSEMNVSTLELGDSALYLCASSLGDISNTEAFFGQGTRLTVV.

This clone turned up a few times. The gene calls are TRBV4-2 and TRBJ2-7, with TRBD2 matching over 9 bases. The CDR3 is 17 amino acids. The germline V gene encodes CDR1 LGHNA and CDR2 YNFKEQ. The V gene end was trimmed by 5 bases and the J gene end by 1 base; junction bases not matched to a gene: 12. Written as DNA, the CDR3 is TGTGCCAGCAGCTCGGGACCTAGCGGGGTGCCATCCTACGAGCAGTACTTC. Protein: CASSSGPSGVPSYEQYF.

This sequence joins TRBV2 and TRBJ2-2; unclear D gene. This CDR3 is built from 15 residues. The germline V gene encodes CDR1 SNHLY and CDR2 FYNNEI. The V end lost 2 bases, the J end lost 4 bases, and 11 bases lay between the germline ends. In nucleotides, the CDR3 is TGTGCCAGCAGTGAATTGGCCCCAGTCACCGGGGAGCTGTTTTTT. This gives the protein CASSELAPVTGELFF.

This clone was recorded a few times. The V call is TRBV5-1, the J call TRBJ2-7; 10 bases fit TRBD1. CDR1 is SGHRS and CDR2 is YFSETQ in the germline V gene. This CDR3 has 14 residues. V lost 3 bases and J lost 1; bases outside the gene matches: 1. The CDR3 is CASSSGQGSYEQYF. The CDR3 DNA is TGCGCCAGCAGCTCGGGACAGGGGTCCTACGAGCAGTACTTC. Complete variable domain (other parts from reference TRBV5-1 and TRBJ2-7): KAGVTQTPRYLIKTRGQQVTLSCSPISGHRSVSWYQQTPGQGLQFLFEYFSETQRNKGNFPGRFSGRQFSNSRSEMNVSTLELGDSALYLCASSSGQGSYEQYFGPGTRLTVT.

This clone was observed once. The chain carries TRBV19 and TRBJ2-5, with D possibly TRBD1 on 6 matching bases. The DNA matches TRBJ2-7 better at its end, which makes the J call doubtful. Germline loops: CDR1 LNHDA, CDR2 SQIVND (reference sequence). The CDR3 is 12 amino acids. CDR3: CASSIGTDEQYF. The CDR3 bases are TGTGCCAGTAGTATAGGGACAGACGAGCAGTACTTC.

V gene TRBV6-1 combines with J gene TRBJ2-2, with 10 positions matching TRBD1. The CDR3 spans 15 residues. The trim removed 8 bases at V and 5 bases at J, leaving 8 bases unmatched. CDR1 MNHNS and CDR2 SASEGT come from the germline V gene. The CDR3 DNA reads TGTGCCAGCGGAGACAGGGGGCGACGAACCGGGGAGCTGTTTTTT. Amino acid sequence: CASGDRGRRTGELFF.

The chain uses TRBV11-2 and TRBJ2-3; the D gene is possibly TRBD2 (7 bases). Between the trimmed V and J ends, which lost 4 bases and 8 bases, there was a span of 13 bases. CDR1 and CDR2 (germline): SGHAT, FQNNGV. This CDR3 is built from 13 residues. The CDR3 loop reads CASSSRGAGTQYF. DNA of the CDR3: TGTGCCAGCAGCTCCCGGGGGGCTGGTACGCAGTATTTT.

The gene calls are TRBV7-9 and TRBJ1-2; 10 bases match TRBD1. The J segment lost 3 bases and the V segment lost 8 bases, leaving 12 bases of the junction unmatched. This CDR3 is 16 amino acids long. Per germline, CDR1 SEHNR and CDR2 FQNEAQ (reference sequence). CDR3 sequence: CASAGTGDVGDYGYTF. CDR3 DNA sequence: TGTGCCAGCGCCGGGACAGGGGACGTGGGGGACTATGGCTACACCTTC.

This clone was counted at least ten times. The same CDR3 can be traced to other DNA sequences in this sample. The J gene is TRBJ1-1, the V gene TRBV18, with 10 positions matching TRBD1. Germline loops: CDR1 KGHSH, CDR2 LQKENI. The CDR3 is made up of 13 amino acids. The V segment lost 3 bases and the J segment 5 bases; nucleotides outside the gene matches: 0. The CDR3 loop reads CASSPDRGTEAFF. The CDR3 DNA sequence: TGTGCCAGCTCACCGGACAGGGGGACTGAAGCTTTCTTT.

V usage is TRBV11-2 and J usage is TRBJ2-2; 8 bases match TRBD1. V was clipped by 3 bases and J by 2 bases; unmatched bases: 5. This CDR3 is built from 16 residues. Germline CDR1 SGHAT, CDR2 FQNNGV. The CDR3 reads CASSFMTGANTGELFF. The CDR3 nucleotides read TGTGCCAGCAGCTTCATGACAGGGGCCAACACCGGGGAGCTGTTTTTT.